This TCR beta chain was identified during a study of T cells after yellow fever vaccination. The CDR3 length is 14 residues. The germline V and J ends were trimmed by 5 bases and 0 bases, with 10 bases remaining between them. TCRdb redid the calling of the 5' RACE reads with MiXCR, one entry per CDR3 protein. The data contain some 120,000 distinct CDR3 sequences, around 7.7% of them seen just once; the ten biggest clones take up around 2.5%. To note about this clonotype: Antigen specificity is unknown.

Study-level results: Contamination by abundant bulk-population clonotypes could be present in FACS-sorted repertoires.

The origin of this receptor is a man between 18 and 35 years old who received the YFV17D yellow fever vaccine. The starting material was CD4+ T cells sorted from PBMCs, obtained 10 to 11 days after the first yellow fever vaccination. The genes are TRBV12-3 or TRBV12-4 and TRBJ1-1; unclear D gene. This CDR3 is CASSGQQMNTEAFF. CDR3 nucleotides: TGTGCCAGCAGTGGCCAACAGATGAACACTGAAGCTTTCTTT.